Listed below are T cell receptor beta chains from one sample, sequenced in a study of CD8+ T cells in alopecia areata. The method was immunoSEQ multiplex PCR; TCRdb's version includes in-frame clones alone and lacks a portion of them. The sample consists of about 110,000 clones, approximately 59% of them appearing once. Source material: CD8+ T cells sorted from blood. Every receptor here comes from a human donor in good health. Each CDR3 is given with its conserved first and last residue. The D gene is left open where the match is weak. Clone size, where shown, is once, few, many, or a class for clones that have expanded.

d_call: NA; v_call: TRBV29-1; clone_size: NA; j_call: TRBJ1-2; cdr3_aa: CSVGGTGYTF; cdr3_nt: TGCAGCGTTGGGGGTACGGGCTACACCTTC
d_call: NA; v_call: TRBV7-9; clone_size: NA; j_call: TRBJ2-6; cdr3_aa: CASSPSLSSSGANVLTF; cdr3_nt: TGTGCCAGCAGCCCCTCTCTTTCCAGCTCTGGGGCCAACGTCCTGACTTTC
d_call: NA; v_call: TRBV7-9; clone_size: NA; j_call: TRBJ2-5; cdr3_aa: CASSPTAQETQYF; cdr3_nt: TGTGCCAGCAGCCCGACAGCTCAAGAGACCCAGTACTTC
d_call: NA; v_call: TRBV20-1; clone_size: NA; j_call: TRBJ1-2; cdr3_aa: CSAHSGGYTF; cdr3_nt: TGCAGTGCCCACTCGGGCGGCTACACCTTC
d_call: TRBD1; v_call: TRBV15; clone_size: NA; j_call: TRBJ1-1; cdr3_aa: CATSSSDRAWGTEAFF; cdr3_nt: TGTGCCACCAGCTCCTCAGACAGGGCTTGGGGTACTGAAGCTTTCTTT
d_call: NA; v_call: TRBV6-5; clone_size: NA; j_call: TRBJ2-5; cdr3_aa: CASSFALGLETQYF; cdr3_nt: TGTGCCAGCAGTTTCGCGTTGGGGCTGGAGACCCAGTACTTC
d_call: NA; v_call: TRBV6-1; clone_size: once; j_call: TRBJ2-2; cdr3_aa: CASSPTGSTGELFF; cdr3_nt: TGTGCCAGCAGCCCCACAGGGAGCACCGGGGAGCTGTTTTTT
d_call: TRBD1; v_call: TRBV2; clone_size: once; j_call: TRBJ2-5; cdr3_aa: CASSEVRGRHETQYF; cdr3_nt: TGTGCCAGCAGTGAAGTCAGGGGGCGTCATGAGACCCAGTACTTC
d_call: TRBD1; v_call: TRBV6-1; clone_size: NA; j_call: TRBJ2-7; cdr3_aa: CASLQGYEQYF; cdr3_nt: TGTGCCAGCTTACAGGGGTACGAGCAGTACTTC
d_call: NA; v_call: TRBV4-2; clone_size: NA; j_call: TRBJ2-1; cdr3_aa: CASSQDTGSYNEQFF; cdr3_nt: TGTGCCAGCAGCCAAGACACGGGAAGTTACAATGAGCAGTTCTTC
d_call: TRBD1; v_call: TRBV18; clone_size: NA; j_call: TRBJ2-3; cdr3_aa: CASSPGPTTGHTDTQYF; cdr3_nt: TGTGCCAGCTCACCAGGACCAACGACAGGGCATACAGATACGCAGTATTTT
d_call: NA; v_call: TRBV9; clone_size: NA; j_call: TRBJ1-2; cdr3_aa: CASSVLSRGLPYGYTF; cdr3_nt: TGTGCCAGCAGCGTACTGAGCAGGGGTCTGCCCTATGGCTACACCTTC
d_call: NA; v_call: TRBV4-1; clone_size: NA; j_call: TRBJ1-2; cdr3_aa: CASSQVTPEGYTF; cdr3_nt: TGCGCCAGCAGCCAAGTCACACCGGAGGGCTACACCTTC
d_call: NA; v_call: TRBV27; clone_size: NA; j_call: TRBJ2-7; cdr3_aa: CASSLASYSYEQYF; cdr3_nt: TGTGCCAGCAGTTTGGCCTCATACTCCTACGAGCAGTACTTC
d_call: TRBD2; v_call: TRBV9; clone_size: once; j_call: TRBJ2-2; cdr3_aa: CASSVETSGDTGELFF; cdr3_nt: TGTGCCAGCAGCGTAGAAACTAGCGGTGACACCGGGGAGCTGTTTTTT
d_call: TRBD2; v_call: TRBV7-9; clone_size: NA; j_call: TRBJ2-1; cdr3_aa: CASSSTSGGYNEQFF; cdr3_nt: TGTGCCAGCAGCTCAACTAGCGGGGGTTACAATGAGCAGTTCTTC
d_call: TRBD1; v_call: TRBV9; clone_size: few; j_call: TRBJ1-6; cdr3_aa: CASSVGIGGNSPLHF; cdr3_nt: TGTGCCAGCAGCGTAGGGATAGGGGGCAATTCACCCCTCCACTTT
d_call: NA; v_call: TRBV9; clone_size: NA; j_call: TRBJ1-1; cdr3_aa: CASSFSGGGTEAFF; cdr3_nt: TGTGCCAGCAGCTTTAGCGGGGGAGGCACTGAAGCTTTCTTT
d_call: NA; v_call: TRBV2; clone_size: NA; j_call: TRBJ2-1; cdr3_aa: CASSVRDDYNEQFF; cdr3_nt: TGTGCCAGCAGTGTGCGGGACGACTACAATGAGCAGTTCTTC
d_call: TRBD1; v_call: TRBV11-2; clone_size: NA; j_call: TRBJ2-5; cdr3_aa: CASSWTGLSPETQYF; cdr3_nt: TGTGCCAGCAGCTGGACAGGGCTGTCTCCAGAGACCCAGTACTTC
d_call: NA; v_call: TRBV2; clone_size: NA; j_call: TRBJ2-7; cdr3_aa: CASTDGSYEQYF; cdr3_nt: TGTGCCAGCACCGACGGGTCCTACGAGCAGTACTTC
d_call: NA; v_call: TRBV9; clone_size: NA; j_call: TRBJ1-6; cdr3_aa: CASSGGPIPGPLHF; cdr3_nt: TGTGCCAGCAGCGGCGGACCGATACCGGGGCCCCTCCACTTT
d_call: NA; v_call: TRBV6-1; clone_size: NA; j_call: TRBJ1-5; cdr3_aa: CASSALKGRHQPQHF; cdr3_nt: TGTGCCAGCAGTGCCCTAAAGGGGAGGCATCAGCCCCAGCATTTT
d_call: TRBD1; v_call: TRBV4-1; clone_size: NA; j_call: TRBJ1-2; cdr3_aa: CASSRGTDFRGYTF; cdr3_nt: TGCGCCAGCAGCCGCGGGACAGATTTTCGGGGCTACACCTTC
d_call: NA; v_call: TRBV5-4; clone_size: NA; j_call: TRBJ1-2; cdr3_aa: CASRNGRGRNYGYTF; cdr3_nt: TGTGCCAGCAGAAATGGAAGGGGACGGAACTATGGCTACACCTTC